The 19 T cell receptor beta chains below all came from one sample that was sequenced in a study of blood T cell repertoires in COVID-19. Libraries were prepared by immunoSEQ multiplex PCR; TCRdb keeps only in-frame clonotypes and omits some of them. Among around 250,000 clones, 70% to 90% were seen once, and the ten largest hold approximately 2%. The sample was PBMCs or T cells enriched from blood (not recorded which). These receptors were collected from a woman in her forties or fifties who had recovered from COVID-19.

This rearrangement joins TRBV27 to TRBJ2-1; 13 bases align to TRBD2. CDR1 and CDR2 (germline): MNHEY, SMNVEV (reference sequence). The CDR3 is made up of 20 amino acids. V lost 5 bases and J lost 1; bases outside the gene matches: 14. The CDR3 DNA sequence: TGTGCCAGCAGTGTCGGGACTAGCGGGGACTTTGGTCGATCCTACAATGAGCAGTTCTTC. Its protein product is CASSVGTSGDFGRSYNEQFF.

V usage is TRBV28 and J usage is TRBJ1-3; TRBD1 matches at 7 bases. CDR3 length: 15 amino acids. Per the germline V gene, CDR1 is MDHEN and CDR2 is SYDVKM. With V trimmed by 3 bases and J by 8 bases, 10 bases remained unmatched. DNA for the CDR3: TGTGCCAGCAGTTTTCTCGGGACAGCAGGGGACACCATATATTTT. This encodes CASSFLGTAGDTIYF.

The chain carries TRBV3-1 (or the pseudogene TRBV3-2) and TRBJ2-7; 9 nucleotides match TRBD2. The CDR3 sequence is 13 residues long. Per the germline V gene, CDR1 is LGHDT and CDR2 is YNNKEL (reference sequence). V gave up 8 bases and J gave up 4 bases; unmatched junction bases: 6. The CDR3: CASLLAGQYEQYF. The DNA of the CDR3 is TGTGCCAGCCTTCTAGCGGGACAGTACGAGCAGTACTTC.

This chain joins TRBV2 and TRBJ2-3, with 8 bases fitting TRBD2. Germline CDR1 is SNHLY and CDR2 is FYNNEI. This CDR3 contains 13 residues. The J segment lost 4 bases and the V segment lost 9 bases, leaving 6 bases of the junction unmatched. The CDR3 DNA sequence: TGTGCCAGGGAGCGGGAGCAGGCAGATACGCAGTATTTT. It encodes CAREREQADTQYF.

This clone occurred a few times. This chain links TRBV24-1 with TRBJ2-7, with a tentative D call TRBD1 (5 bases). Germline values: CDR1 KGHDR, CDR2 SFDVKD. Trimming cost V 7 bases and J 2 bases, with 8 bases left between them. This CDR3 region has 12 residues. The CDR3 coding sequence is TGTGCCACCAGCCCAGGGACCTACGAGCAGTACTTC. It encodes CATSPGTYEQYF.

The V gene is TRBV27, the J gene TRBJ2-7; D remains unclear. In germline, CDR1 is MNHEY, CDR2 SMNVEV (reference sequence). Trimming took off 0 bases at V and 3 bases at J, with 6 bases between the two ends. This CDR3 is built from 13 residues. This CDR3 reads CASSLSGVYEQYF. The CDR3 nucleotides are TGTGCCAGCAGTTTATCAGGAGTCTACGAGCAGTACTTC.

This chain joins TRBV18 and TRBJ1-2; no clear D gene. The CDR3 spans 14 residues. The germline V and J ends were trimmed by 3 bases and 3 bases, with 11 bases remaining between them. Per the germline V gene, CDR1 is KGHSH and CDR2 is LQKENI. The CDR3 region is CASSPTTIDYGYTF. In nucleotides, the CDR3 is TGTGCCAGCTCACCGACGACAATTGACTATGGCTACACCTTC. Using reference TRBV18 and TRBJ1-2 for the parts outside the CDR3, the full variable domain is NAGVMQNPRHLVRRRGQEARLRCSPMKGHSHVYWYRQLPEEGLKFMVYLQKENIIDESGMPKERFSAEFPKEGPSILRIQQVVRGDSAAYFCASSPTTIDYGYTFGSGTRLTVV.

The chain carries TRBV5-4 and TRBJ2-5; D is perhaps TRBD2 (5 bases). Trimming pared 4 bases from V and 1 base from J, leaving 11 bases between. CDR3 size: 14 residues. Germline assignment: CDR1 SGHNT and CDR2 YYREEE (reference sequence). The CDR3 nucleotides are TGTGCCAGCAGCCCCGGGCGGGTCCAAGAGACCCAGTACTTC. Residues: CASSPGRVQETQYF. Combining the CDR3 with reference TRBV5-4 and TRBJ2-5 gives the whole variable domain ETGVTQSPTHLIKTRGQQVTLRCSSQSGHNTVSWYQQALGQGPQFIFQYYREEENGRGNFPPRFSGLQFPNYSSELNVNALELDDSALYLCASSPGRVQETQYFGPGTRLLVL.

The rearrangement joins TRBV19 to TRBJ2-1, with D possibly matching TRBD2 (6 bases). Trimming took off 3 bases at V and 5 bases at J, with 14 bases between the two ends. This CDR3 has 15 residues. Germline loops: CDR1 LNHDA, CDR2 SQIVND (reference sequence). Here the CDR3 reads CASSMARGWNNEQFF. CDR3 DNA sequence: TGTGCCAGTAGTATGGCGCGGGGTTGGAACAATGAGCAGTTCTTC.

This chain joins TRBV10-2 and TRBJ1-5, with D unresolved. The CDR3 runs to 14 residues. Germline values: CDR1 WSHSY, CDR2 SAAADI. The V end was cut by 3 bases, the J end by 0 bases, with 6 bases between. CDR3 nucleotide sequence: TGCGCCAGCAGTGATCTAAGTAGCAATCAGCCCCAGCATTTT. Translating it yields CASSDLSSNQPQHF.

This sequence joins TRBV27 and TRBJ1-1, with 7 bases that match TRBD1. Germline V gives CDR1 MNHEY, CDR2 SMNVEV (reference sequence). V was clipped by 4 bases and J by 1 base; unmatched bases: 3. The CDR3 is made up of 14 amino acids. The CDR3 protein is CASSSGQANTEAFF. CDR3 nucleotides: TGTGCCAGCAGTTCCGGACAGGCGAACACTGAAGCTTTCTTT.

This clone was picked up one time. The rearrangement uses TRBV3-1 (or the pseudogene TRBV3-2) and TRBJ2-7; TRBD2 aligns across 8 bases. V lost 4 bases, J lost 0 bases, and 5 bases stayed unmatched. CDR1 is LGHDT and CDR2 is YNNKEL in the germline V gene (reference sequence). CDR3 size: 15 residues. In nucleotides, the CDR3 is TGTGCCAGCAGCCCACTAGCGGCGAGCTCCTACGAGCAGTACTTC. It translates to CASSPLAASSYEQYF.

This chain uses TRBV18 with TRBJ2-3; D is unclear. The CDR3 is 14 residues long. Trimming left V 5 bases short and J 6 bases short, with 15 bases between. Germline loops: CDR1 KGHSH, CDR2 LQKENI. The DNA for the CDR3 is TGTGCCAGCTCATCACGGCCCCGGGTGGATACGCAGTATTTT. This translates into CASSSRPRVDTQYF.

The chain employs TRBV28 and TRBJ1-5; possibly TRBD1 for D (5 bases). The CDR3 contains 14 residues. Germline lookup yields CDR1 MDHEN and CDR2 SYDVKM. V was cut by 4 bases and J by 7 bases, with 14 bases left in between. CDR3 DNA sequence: TGTGCCAGCAGTTCGGGGGGGGGTTGGCAGCCCCAGCATTTT. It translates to CASSSGGGWQPQHF.

The CDR3 DNA reads as TGTGCCAGCAGCGAACCGGGGGAGGGCAATCAGCCCCAGCATTTT. It translates to CASSEPGEGNQPQHF. The rearrangement links TRBV28 to TRBJ1-5; D perhaps matches TRBD1 (5 bases). The CDR3 extends over 15 amino acids. Germline V lookup: CDR1 MDHEN, CDR2 SYDVKM. The V gene lost 6 bases and the J gene lost 2 bases, with 14 bases spanning the gap.

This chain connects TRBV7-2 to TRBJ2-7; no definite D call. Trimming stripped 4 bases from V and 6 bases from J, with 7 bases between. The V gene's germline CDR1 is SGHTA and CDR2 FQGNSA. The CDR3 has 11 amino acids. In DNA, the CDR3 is TGTGCCAGCAGCTCCCTTGTCGAGCAGTACTTC. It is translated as CASSSLVEQYF.

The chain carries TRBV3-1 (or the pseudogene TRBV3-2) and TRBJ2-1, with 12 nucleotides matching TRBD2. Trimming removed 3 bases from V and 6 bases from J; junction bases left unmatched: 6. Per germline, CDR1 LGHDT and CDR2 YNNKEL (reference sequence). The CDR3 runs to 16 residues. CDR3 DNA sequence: TGTGCCAGCAGCCAGGGCCTAGCGGGAGGGGTCAATGAGCAGTTCTTC. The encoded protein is CASSQGLAGGVNEQFF.

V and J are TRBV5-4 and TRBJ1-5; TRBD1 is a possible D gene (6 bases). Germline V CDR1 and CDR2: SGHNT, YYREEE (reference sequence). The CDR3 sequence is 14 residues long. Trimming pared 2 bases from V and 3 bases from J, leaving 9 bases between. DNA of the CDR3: TGTGCCAGCAGCTTCGGACAGTCCAATCAGCCCCAGCATTTT. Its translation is CASSFGQSNQPQHF.

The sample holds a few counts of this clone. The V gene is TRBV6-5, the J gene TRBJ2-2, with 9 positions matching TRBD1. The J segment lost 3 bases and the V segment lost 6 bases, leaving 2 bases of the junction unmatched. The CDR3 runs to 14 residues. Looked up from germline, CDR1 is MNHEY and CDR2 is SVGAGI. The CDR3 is CASRGDRDTGELFF. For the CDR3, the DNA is TGTGCCAGCAGGGGGGACAGGGACACCGGGGAGCTGTTTTTT.